This T cell receptor (beta chain) was identified during a study of blood T cells in healthy people across ages. General study points: With naive T cell percentage, TCR beta diversity showed a strong correlation. CMV status of donors was unknown, possibly confounding expanded clonotype changes.

As regards this clonotype: Its target is not known.

Then a second PCR, running roughly 7 to 11 cycles, was carried out with a sample-barcoded 5' primer and a J-beta primer mix. Every molecule of cDNA carried a tag from a template-switch adaptor with 12 random nucleotides. One entry per CDR3 protein results from TCRdb running MiXCR on the 5' RACE reads. The data contain roughly 1,700,000 distinct CDR3 sequences, roughly 27% of them singletons. Sequenced: blood. The TCR sequence derives from a woman under 40 in good health.

The CDR3 spells CASSRGDTYGYTF. CDR3 DNA: TGTGCCAGCTCTAGGGGAGATACCTATGGCTACACCTTC. The chain recombines TRBV6-2 or TRBV6-3 with TRBJ1-2, with D possibly TRBD1 on 5 matching bases. The CDR3 runs to 13 residues. Germline V lookup: CDR1 MNHEY, CDR2 SVGEGT. Trimming took off 8 bases at V and 4 bases at J, with 14 bases between the two ends.